This T cell receptor beta chain was sequenced in a study of cytomegalovirus exposure and HLA in healthy donors. Across the whole study: As an earlier analysis found, some 180 million T cells yielded fewer than 130 million unique TCR beta sequences. General observations from the study: Later analysis placed DRB1 highest and HLA-C lowest in TCR association rates, which differed by HLA locus.

V lost 3 bases and J lost 3; bases outside the gene matches: 7. The CDR3 has 15 residues. CDR1 and CDR2 (germline): SGDLS, YYNGEE. Worth noting for this clone: Its antigen remains unknown.

Both 60 Vbeta primers and 13 Jbeta primers went into the PCR. Assay: immunoSEQ multiplex PCR; the TCRdb copy retains only in-frame clones and omits some. The table lists 210,000 or so clones, over 60% of them singletons. This rearrangement joins TRBV9 to TRBJ2-3; 7 nucleotides match TRBD2. Sequences were obtained from PBMCs. This receptor was identified in a man aged 18 to 29 in good health and CMV-seronegative. In DNA form, the CDR3 reads TGTGCCAGCAGCGCGAGCGGGATTGGAACAGATACGCAGTATTTT. Residues: CASSASGIGTDTQYF.